Described below is a single TCR beta chain sequence and its context. This clonotype was seen repeatedly, ten times or more. Its antigen has not been determined. No clone much larger than this one lies a single base away; base qualities are absent. This specimen comes from a study of regulatory T cells in long-lasting Graves disease (dated by TCRdb to the early 2020s). Regarding the research as a whole: In the newly diagnosed Graves' disease group, patients had been taking antithyroid drugs for less than 3 months. Peripheral blood TCR sequencing and RNA sequencing compared persistent Graves' disease patients with newly diagnosed Graves' disease patients. The study was registered as a clinical trial and conducted in China. A total of 35 or so samples underwent TCR sequencing: about 13 from persistent and about 20 from newly diagnosed Graves' disease patients.

The method behind the library was multiplex PCR. The listed sequencing device is Illumina HiSeq 4000. CDR3 regions were amplified by Arm-PCR with iRepertoire HTBI primers to construct TCR beta libraries. Before sequencing, the PCR products went through gel purification. Processing in the source paper ran as follows. Gene usage analysis of CDR3 amino acid clonotypes relied on the approximately 60 TRBV and about 13 TRBJ segments identified across samples. Filtered high-quality paired reads were merged into contigs using COPE and FqMerger. BLAST was used to align contigs to the IMGT TRBV, TRBD and TRBJ reference genes, and CDR3 was defined following IMGT. Any clonotype with a frequency above 0.1% was counted as a highly expanded clone. Repertoire diversity was measured by Shannon entropy, and V-J evenness by the Gini coefficient. A clonotype found in more than one individual was treated as public. TCRdb ran its own pipeline on the public reads, namely fastp trimming at Q25 and MiXCR clone calling, and kept in-frame beta chains. One record per CDR3 amino acid sequence lists the most common genes and DNA. In this record, the V and J calls reflect TCRdb's handling and not the investigators' own analysis. For this sample there are approximately 350,000 distinct CDR3 sequences; under 20% appear just once. The leading ten clones occupy around 20% of the sample.

Inclusive of the bounding cysteine and phenylalanine, the CDR3 is 15 residues long. The sequence is cut down to CDR3 DNA, 45 bases in frame from base 1. CDR1 and CDR2 are read off the germline V gene as SGHAT and FQNNGV. Trimming costs V 0 bases and J 2 bases, and their ends lie 11 bases apart. The time point label of this sample denotes: newly diagnosed GD, antithyroid drugs for less than 3 months. RNA was extracted from PBMCs in TRIzol for both TCR sequencing and RNA sequencing. Graves' disease was diagnosed according to American Thyroid Association guidelines. Recruitment of patients was carried out at an endocrinology department in Xi'an, China. Each patient gave approximately 10 milliliters of peripheral blood, collected in an EDTA anticoagulant tube. Ficoll Paque Plus density gradient separation was used to isolate PBMCs, and no further T cell sorting was done. An Agilent 2100 Bioanalyzer and agarose gel were used to check RNA quality, and a NanoDrop 2000 was used to measure RNA concentration.

Results and caveats for the whole study, not just this receptor: Patients with persistent disease shared more public clonotypes (fewer than 3,000) than newly diagnosed patients did (more than 900). Compared with newly diagnosed patients, patients with persistent Graves' disease had lower TCR Shannon entropy and fewer highly expanded clones, which suggests clonal expansion. The small sample size was acknowledged by the authors as a limitation that may reduce accuracy. Sequencing and analysis were restricted to the TCR beta chain. Because the primary lesion, thyroid tissue, could not be accessed, the study looked at peripheral blood alone. Preferential use of TRBV28, TRBJ1-2 and TRBJ2-5 was observed in persistent disease, whereas TRBV20-1 and TRBJ2-1 were favored in newly diagnosed disease.

In addition, the sample was reused for a study of T cells in Graves' hyperthyroidism and ophthalmopathy. The second paper states: Graves' hyperthyroidism was defined as stable when no progression to ophthalmopathy occurred over 18 months of follow-up. Hyperthyroidism patients were newly diagnosed, with disease duration under 2 months, and aged 18 to 65 years. Exclusion was applied to patients with uncontrolled infections, other autoimmune diseases, pregnancy or lactation. Diagnoses relied on clinical symptoms, serum thyroxine and TRAb, thyroid ultrasound and orbital computed tomography. For the first round of RT-PCR on the TCR CDR3, the HTBI primer set was used together with the Qiagen OneStep RT-PCR kit. Most expanded thyroid clonotypes (frequency above 0.001) were also detected in blood, a finding suggesting that blood repertoires may reflect thyroid immune responses. In cross-validation, a model built on a 13 V-J signature told ophthalmopathy apart from stable hyperthyroidism with 87.88% sensitivity and approximately 81% specificity, and in testing the same model reached 80%/75%. In validation, progression to ophthalmopathy was predicted by the model with around 70% sensitivity and 72% to 80% specificity, a median of roughly 6 months before onset. To identify TCR V-J signatures that set the groups apart, the researchers used a discovery cohort of roughly 100 patients, made up of under 45 with Graves' ophthalmopathy and 57 with stable Graves' hyperthyroidism. Prospective prediction of ophthalmopathy was tested in an independent validation cohort consisting of about 20 hyperthyroidism patients and over 15 patients who later progressed to ophthalmopathy. The approximately 95 discovery patients were divided at random into training and test sets in a 7:3 ratio. In addition, the study compared T-cell repertoires in thyroid tissue and in blood from several Graves' hyperthyroidism patients. Following sampling, methimazole starting at 30 mg daily was given to hyperthyroidism patients, and high-dose intravenous methylprednisolone was given to ophthalmopathy patients. Libraries were constructed in a second round of multiplex PCR, after which size selection and purification were performed. Libraries were sequenced paired-end with 100 bp reads on an Illumina HiSeq2000. SOAPnuke was used to process the raw data, with reads discarded if the reads contained adapters or uncalled bases, had a mean Phred below 15, or lacked an exact constant-primer or identifier match. COPE v1.2.5 was used to merge high-quality paired reads, and clonotypes were defined as unique nucleotide sequences. MiTCR v1.1 was used to align clonotypes to the IMGT TRBV, TRBD and TRBJ reference segments. Analysis was restricted to V-J combinations with a frequency above 0.0001, which covered about 99% of repertoires. A TCS score was defined as the ratio between F50 (clonal expansion) and ExV (chaos), using BLOSUM62-based TCRdist between CDR3 peptides within each V-J. Welch's t-statistics and random forest reduced 450 to 600 V-J features to 13, which were used in a naive Bayes classifier (R e1071). Sample size was not statistically predetermined, and blinding of investigators to group allocation was not performed. The paper reports TCR Vbeta CDR3 sequencing of some 140 peripheral blood samples: fewer than 50 ophthalmopathy, 75 to 80 hyperthyroidism and around 17 progressor patients.

The rearrangement joined TRBV11-2 to TRBJ2-7; the D gene is perhaps TRBD1, from 5 matching bases. The sample in question was peripheral blood mononuclear cells (PBMCs), obtained at new diagnosis, from a patient treated with antithyroid drugs. The receptor was derived from a woman aged 18-29 years with Graves disease. Donor details come from another sample of the same person, matched by shared clones. The CDR3 in this case is CASSLDRAVTYEQYF. The sequenced DNA is TGTGCCAGCAGCTTAGACAGGGCGGTCACCTACGAGCAGTACTTC.